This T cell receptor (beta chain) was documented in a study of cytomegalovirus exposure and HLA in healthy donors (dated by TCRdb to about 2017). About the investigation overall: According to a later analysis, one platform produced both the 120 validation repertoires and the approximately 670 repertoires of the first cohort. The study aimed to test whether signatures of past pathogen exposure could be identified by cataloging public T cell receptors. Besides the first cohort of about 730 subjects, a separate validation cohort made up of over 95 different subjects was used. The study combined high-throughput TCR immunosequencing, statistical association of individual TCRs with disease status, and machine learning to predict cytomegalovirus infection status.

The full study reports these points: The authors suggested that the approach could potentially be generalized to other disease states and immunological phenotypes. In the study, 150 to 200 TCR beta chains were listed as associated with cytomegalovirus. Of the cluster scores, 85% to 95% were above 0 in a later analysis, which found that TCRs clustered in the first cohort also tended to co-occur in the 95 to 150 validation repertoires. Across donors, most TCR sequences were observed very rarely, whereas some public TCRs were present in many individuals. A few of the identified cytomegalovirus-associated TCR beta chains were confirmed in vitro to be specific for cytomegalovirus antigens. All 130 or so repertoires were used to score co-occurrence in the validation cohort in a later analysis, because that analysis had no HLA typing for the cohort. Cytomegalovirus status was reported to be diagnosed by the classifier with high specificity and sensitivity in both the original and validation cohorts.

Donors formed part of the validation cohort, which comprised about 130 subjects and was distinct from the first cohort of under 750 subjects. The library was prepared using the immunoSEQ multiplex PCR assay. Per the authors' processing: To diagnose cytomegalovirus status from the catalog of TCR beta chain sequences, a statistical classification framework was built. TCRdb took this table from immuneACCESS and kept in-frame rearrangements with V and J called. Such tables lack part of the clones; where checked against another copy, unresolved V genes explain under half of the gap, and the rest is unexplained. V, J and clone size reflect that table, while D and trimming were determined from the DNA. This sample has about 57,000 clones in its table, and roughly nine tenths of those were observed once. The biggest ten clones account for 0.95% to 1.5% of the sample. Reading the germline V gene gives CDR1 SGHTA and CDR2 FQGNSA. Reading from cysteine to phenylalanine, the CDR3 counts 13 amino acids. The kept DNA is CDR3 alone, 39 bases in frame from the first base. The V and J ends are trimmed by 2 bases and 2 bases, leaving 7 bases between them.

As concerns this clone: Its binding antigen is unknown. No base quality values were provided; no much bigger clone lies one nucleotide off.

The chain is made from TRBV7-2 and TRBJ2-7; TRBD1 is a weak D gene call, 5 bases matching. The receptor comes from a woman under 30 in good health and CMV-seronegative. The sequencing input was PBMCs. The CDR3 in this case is CASSLTGTYEQYF. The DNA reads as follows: TGTGCCAGCAGCTTAACAGGTACCTACGAGCAGTACTTC.